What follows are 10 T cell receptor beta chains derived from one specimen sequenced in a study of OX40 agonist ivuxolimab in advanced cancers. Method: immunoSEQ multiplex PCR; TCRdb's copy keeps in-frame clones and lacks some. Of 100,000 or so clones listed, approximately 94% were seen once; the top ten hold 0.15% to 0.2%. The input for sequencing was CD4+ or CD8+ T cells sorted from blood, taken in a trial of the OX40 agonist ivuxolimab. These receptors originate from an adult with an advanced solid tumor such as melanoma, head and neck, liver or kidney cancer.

CDR3 loop: CASSIDRGVYNEQFF. For the CDR3, the DNA is TGTGCCAGTAGTATAGATCGGGGGGTCTACAATGAGCAGTTCTTC. This rearrangement joins TRBV19 to TRBJ2-1, with 7 bases fitting TRBD2. From germline, CDR1 is LNHDA and CDR2 SQIVND (reference sequence). This CDR3 has 15 amino acids. Germline trimming cut 0 bases from V and 3 bases from J; bases unmatched to any gene: 2. Combining the CDR3 with reference TRBV19 and TRBJ2-1 gives the whole variable domain DGGITQSPKYLFRKEGQNVTLSCEQNLNHDAMYWYRQDPGQGLRLIYYSQIVNDFQKGDIAEGYSVSREKKESFPLTVTSAQKNPTAFYLCASSIDRGVYNEQFFGPGTRLTVL.

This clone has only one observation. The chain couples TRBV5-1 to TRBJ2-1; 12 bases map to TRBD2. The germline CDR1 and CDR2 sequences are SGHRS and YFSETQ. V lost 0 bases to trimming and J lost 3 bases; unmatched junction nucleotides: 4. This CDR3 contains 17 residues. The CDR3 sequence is CASSLGLGLAGYNEQFF. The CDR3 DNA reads TGCGCCAGCAGCTTGGGTCTGGGACTAGCGGGCTACAATGAGCAGTTCTTC.

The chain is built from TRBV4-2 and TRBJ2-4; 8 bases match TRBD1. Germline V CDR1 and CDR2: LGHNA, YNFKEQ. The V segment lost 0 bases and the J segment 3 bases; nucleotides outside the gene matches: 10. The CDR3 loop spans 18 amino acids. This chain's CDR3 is CASSQDTGGVRDKNIQYF. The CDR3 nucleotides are TGTGCCAGCAGCCAAGATACAGGGGGAGTTAGGGACAAAAACATTCAGTACTTC.

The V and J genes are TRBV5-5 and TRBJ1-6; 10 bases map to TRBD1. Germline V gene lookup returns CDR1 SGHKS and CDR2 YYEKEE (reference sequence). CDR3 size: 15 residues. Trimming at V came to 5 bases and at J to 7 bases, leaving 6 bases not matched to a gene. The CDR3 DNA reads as TGTGCCAGCAGTCCGTGGGGACAGGGGAATTCACCCCTCCACTTT. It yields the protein CASSPWGQGNSPLHF. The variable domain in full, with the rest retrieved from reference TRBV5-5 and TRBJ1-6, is DAGVTQSPTHLIKTRGQQVTLRCSPISGHKSVSWYQQVLGQGPQFIFQYYEKEERGRGNFPDRFSARQFPNYSSELNVNALLLGDSALYLCASSPWGQGNSPLHFGNGTRLTVT.

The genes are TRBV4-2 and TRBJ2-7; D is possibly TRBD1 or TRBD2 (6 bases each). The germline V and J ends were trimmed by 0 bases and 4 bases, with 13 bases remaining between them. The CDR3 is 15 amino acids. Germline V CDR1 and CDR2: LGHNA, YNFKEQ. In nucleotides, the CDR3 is TGTGCCAGCAGCCAAGAGGCCCAGGGGAGGTACGAGCAGTACTTC. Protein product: CASSQEAQGRYEQYF.

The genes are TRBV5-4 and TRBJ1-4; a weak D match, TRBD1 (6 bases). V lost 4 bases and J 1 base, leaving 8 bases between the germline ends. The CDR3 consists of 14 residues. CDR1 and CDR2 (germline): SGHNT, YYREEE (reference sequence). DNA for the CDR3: TGTGCCAGCAGCCTACAGGGAACTAATGAAAAACTGTTTTTT. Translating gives CASSLQGTNEKLFF.

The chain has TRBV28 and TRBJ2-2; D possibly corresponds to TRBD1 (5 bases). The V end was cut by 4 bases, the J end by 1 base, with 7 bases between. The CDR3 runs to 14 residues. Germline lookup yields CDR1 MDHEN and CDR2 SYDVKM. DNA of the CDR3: TGTGCCAGCAGTTCAGGACAGAACACCGGGGAGCTGTTTTTT. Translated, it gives CASSSGQNTGELFF.

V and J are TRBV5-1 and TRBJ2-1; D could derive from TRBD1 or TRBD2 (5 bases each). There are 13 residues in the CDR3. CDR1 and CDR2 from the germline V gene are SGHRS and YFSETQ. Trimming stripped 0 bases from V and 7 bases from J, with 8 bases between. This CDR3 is CASSLAGRNEQFF. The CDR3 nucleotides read TGCGCCAGCAGCTTGGCGGGGCGGAATGAGCAGTTCTTC.

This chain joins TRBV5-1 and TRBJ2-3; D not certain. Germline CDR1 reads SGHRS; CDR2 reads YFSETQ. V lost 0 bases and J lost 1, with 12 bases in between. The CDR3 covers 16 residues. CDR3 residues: CASSLGQAVGTDTQYF. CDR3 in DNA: TGCGCCAGCAGCTTGGGGCAGGCGGTAGGCACAGATACGCAGTATTTT.

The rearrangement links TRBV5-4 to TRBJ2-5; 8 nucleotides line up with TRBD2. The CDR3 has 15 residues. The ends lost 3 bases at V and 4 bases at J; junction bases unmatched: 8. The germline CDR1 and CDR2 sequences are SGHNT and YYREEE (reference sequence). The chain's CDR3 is CASSSPTGGGETQYF. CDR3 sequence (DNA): TGTGCCAGCAGCTCCCCGACGGGGGGGGGAGAGACCCAGTACTTC.